These T cell receptor beta chains were read from a single sample in a study of Graves' ophthalmopathy and Graves' hyperthyroidism. Each CDR3 protein gets one entry after TCRdb re-called the multiplex PCR reads with MiXCR. This sample has about 700,000 distinct CDR3 sequences, with about 40% found just once. The specimen sequenced was peripheral blood. These receptors were obtained from an adult man with Graves' ophthalmopathy. Each CDR3 is given with its conserved first and last residue. The D gene is left open where the match is weak. Part of the rows lack a size; the others show once, few, many or a class for expanded clones.

abundance | j_gene | v_gene | d_gene | CDR3nt | CDR3aa
NA | TRBJ2-2 | TRBV20-1 | TRBD2 | TGCAGTGCTAGCCTCTGGGTCGGGGGGGCCGGGGAGCTGTTTTTT | CSASLWVGGAGELFF
NA | TRBJ1-1 | TRBV29-1 | NA | TGCAGCGTTTCGGACAGCGGGGACACTGAAGCTTTCTTC | CSVSDSGDTEAFF
NA | TRBJ1-4 | TRBV5-1 | NA | TGCGCCAGCAGCCCTTTGCCTGCAACTAATGAAAAACTGTTTTTT | CASSPLPATNEKLFF
many | TRBJ1-3 | TRBV9 | TRBD1 | TGTGCCAGCAGCGTATTCGGACAGGGGTCCGGAAACACCATATATTTT | CASSVFGQGSGNTIYF
NA | TRBJ1-4 | TRBV18 | TRBD1 | TGTGCCAGCTCGATGGATGGAGGGGGCGGTGAAAAACTGTTTTTT | CASSMDGGGGEKLFF
NA | TRBJ2-7 | TRBV7-9 | NA | TGTGCCAGCAGCACAGTCGGGCAGGGGGGAGACGAGCAGTACTTC | CASSTVGQGGDEQYF
NA | TRBJ2-6 | TRBV7-9 | TRBD1 | TGTGCCAGCAGCCGCGGGGACAGGGCCGCTGAAGCTTTC | CASSRGDRAAEAF
NA | TRBJ2-2 | TRBV7-2 | NA | TGTGCCAGTAGTCCCCCTCTAGGGACCCCAACCGGGGAGCTGTTTTTT | CASSPPLGTPTGELFF
many | TRBJ2-7 | TRBV9 | NA | TGTGCCAGCAGCGTAGGGGCCTTCGCCTACGAGCAGTACTTC | CASSVGAFAYEQYF
NA | TRBJ1-1 | TRBV7-9 | NA | TGTGCCAGCAGCTCCCCCGGGGGGCTTTCGAACACTGAAGCTTTCTTT | CASSSPGGLSNTEAFF
NA | TRBJ2-7 | TRBV2 | TRBD2 | TGTGCCAGCAGGCGGGGGGCGGATGGCTACGAGCAGTACTTC | CASRRGADGYEQYF
NA | TRBJ2-5 | TRBV14 | NA | TGTGCCAGCAGCCAAGAGAGGGCTCAGTACTTC | CASSQERAQYF
few | TRBJ1-1 | TRBV7-9 | NA | TGTGCCAGCAGCTTAGCGAAGACAGTCCACACTGAAGCTTTCTTT | CASSLAKTVHTEAFF
few | TRBJ2-5 | TRBV20-1 | NA | TGCAGTGCTCTAGGTTGGCGAGGGGACGGAGAGACCTTGAGAGAGACCCAGTACTTC | CSALGWRGDGETLRETQYF
many | TRBJ1-4 | TRBV25-1 | NA | TGTGCCAGCAGTGAATTAGGGGTCGGGGAGGGTGAAAAACTGTTTTTT | CASSELGVGEGEKLFF
many | TRBJ1-3 | TRBV29-1 | NA | TGCAGCGTTGGGAACTCTGGAAACACCATATATTTT | CSVGNSGNTIYF
NA | TRBJ2-2 | TRBV6-5 | TRBD2 | TGTGCCAGCAGACCAGAGCGGGAGTACACCGGGGAGCTGTTTTTT | CASRPEREYTGELFF
NA | TRBJ2-7 | TRBV27 | TRBD1 | TGTGCCAGCAGTGCCGGGACAGGGCAGTACGAGCAGTACTTC | CASSAGTGQYEQYF
many | TRBJ2-5 | TRBV24-1 | NA | TGTGCCACCGAGGGGGGGGCACCAGAGACCCAGTACTTC | CATEGGAPETQYF
many | TRBJ2-5 | TRBV19 | NA | TGTGCCAGTCGTCAGGGGCACATGAGGGCCATCCAGTACTTC | CASRQGHMRAIQYF
many | TRBJ1-1 | TRBV12-3/TRBV12-4 | NA | TGTGCCAGTCGACGGGGGGCCACCACTGAAGCTTTCTTT | CASRRGATTEAFF
once | TRBJ2-5 | TRBV11-1 | NA | TGTGCCAGCAGCTATCTCTACAGGGAACGAGAGACCCAGTACTTC | CASSYLYRERETQYF
NA | TRBJ2-7 | TRBV29-1 | NA | TGCAGCCAAGCCCGCGGCACAACCTACGAGCAGTACTTC | CSQARGTTYEQYF
few | TRBJ2-7 | TRBV20-1 | TRBD1 | TGCAGTGCTAGGGTAACCGGGACAGGGGCTAACGAGCAGTACTTC | CSARVTGTGANEQYF
NA | TRBJ2-7 | TRBV15 | TRBD2 | TGTGCCACCAGCAGAGATCGGGGGAGGGAGGGCGAGCAGTACTTC | CATSRDRGREGEQYF
few | TRBJ2-7 | TRBV7-2 | NA | TGTGCCAGCAGCCCGGAACAGGATTTTATATACGAGCAGTACTTC | CASSPEQDFIYEQYF
NA | TRBJ2-3 | TRBV24-1 | NA | TGTGCCACCAGTGATTTAGTACGGACCGATACGCAGTATTTT | CATSDLVRTDTQYF
few | TRBJ2-5 | TRBV12-3/TRBV12-4 | NA | TGTGCCAGCACTTTAGGGCAGGGGACGGTAGAGACCCAGTACTTC | CASTLGQGTVETQYF
NA | TRBJ1-1 | TRBV29-1 | NA | TGCAGCACCCCGCGGACGGAAGCTTTCTTT | CSTPRTEAFF
few | TRBJ2-1 | TRBV9 | NA | TGTGCCAGCAGCTCCATCAACAATGAGCAGTTCTTC | CASSSINNEQFF
NA | TRBJ2-6 | TRBV7-2 | NA | TGTGCCAGTAGTCCCGGGTCAGCCTCTGGGGCCAACGTCCTGTCTTTC | CASSPGSASGANVLSF
many | TRBJ2-7 | TRBV5-1 | NA | TGCGCCAGCAGCCCGGGACGGAGCACCCCCTACGAGCAGTACTTC | CASSPGRSTPYEQYF
NA | TRBJ1-5 | TRBV20-1 | NA | TGCAGTGCTAGTCCGGGGGGTAATCATCAGCCCCAGCATTTT | CSASPGGNHQPQHF
NA | TRBJ1-5 | TRBV5-1 | NA | TGCGCCAGCAGCCTATATCGCGGGGGGGATCAGCCCCAGCATTTT | CASSLYRGGDQPQHF
NA | TRBJ2-7 | TRBV24-1 | NA | TGTGCCACCAGTGATTCTGTGACAGGCGGCTACGAGCAGTACTTC | CATSDSVTGGYEQYF
few | TRBJ2-5 | TRBV5-1 | TRBD2 | TGCGCCAGCAGCGCGGGGGACGTGGGGACCCAGTACTTC | CASSAGDVGTQYF
many | TRBJ1-5 | TRBV19 | NA | TGTGCCAGTACCGACCGGGGGGGGTTCTTGGATAGCAATCAGCCCCAGCATTTT | CASTDRGGFLDSNQPQHF
many | TRBJ2-5 | TRBV12-3/TRBV12-4 | TRBD1 | TGTGCCAGCAGTACCGGGACAGGGGGCTGGGAGACCCAGTACTTC | CASSTGTGGWETQYF
NA | TRBJ2-2 | TRBV24-1 | TRBD1 | TGTGCCACCAGTGACTCGATAGGGACAGGGGGCGCGGACACCGGGGAGCTGTTTTTT | CATSDSIGTGGADTGELFF
NA | TRBJ2-7 | TRBV10-1 | TRBD2 | TGCGCCAGCGTTGAGACTAGCGACTACGAGCAGTACTTC | CASVETSDYEQYF
NA | TRBJ1-1 | TRBV27 | NA | TGTGCCAGCAGTTCCGTAAGGAACACTGAAGCTTTCTTT | CASSSVRNTEAFF
many | TRBJ2-7 | TRBV5-8 | NA | TGTGTTTCTGGCTGGTTCGGCGAGCAGTACTTC | CVSGWFGEQYF
NA | TRBJ2-2 | TRBV29-1 | TRBD2 | TGCAGCACCACTAGCGGTACAGTAACAACCGGGGAGCTGTTTTTT | CSTTSGTVTTGELFF
NA | TRBJ2-5 | TRBV19 | NA | TGTGCCAGTACACCAGGGTGGACTGAGACCCAGTACTTC | CASTPGWTETQYF
few | TRBJ2-2 | TRBV6-6 | NA | TGTGCCAGCTCGGGACTGACGAACACCGGGGAGCTGTTTTTT | CASSGLTNTGELFF
many | TRBJ2-2 | TRBV5-8 | NA | TGTGCCAGCAGCCCGGAGGAGGAATCCAACACCGGGGAGCTGTTTTTT | CASSPEEESNTGELFF
many | TRBJ1-4 | TRBV7-8 | NA | TGTGCCAGCAGCCTGAATTTCTACTCAACTAATGAAAAACTGTTTTTT | CASSLNFYSTNEKLFF
many | TRBJ1-2 | TRBV12-3/TRBV12-4 | NA | TGTGCCAGCAATGACCAAGGACCCTACGCGGGCTACACCTTC | CASNDQGPYAGYTF
NA | TRBJ1-1 | TRBV6-1 | TRBD1 | TGTGCCAGCAGTGTACATCAGGGGGGCGGCACTGAAGCTTTCTTT | CASSVHQGGGTEAFF
many | TRBJ1-3 | TRBV5-1 | NA | TGCGCCAGCAGCTTGATTGGGGGAGACGGAAACACCATATATTTT | CASSLIGGDGNTIYF
NA | TRBJ1-4 | TRBV10-2 | NA | TGCGCCAGCAGCCCCAGCAGTGGGGGGGAGAAGGAAAAACTGTTTTTT | CASSPSSGGEKEKLFF
many | TRBJ2-5 | TRBV25-1 | TRBD1 | TGTGCCAGCAGTTCCTTCGGACAGGGGGGAGAGACCCAGTACTTC | CASSSFGQGGETQYF
NA | TRBJ1-2 | TRBV4-2 | NA | TGTGCCAGCAGCCCGCCGGGGCAGCACTATGGCTACACCTTC | CASSPPGQHYGYTF
many | TRBJ1-1 | TRBV12-3/TRBV12-4 | NA | TGTGCCAGCAAGCCTTTGAACACTGAAGCTTTCTTT | CASKPLNTEAFF
many | TRBJ1-3 | TRBV11-2 | NA | TGTGCCAGCGACTCAACTGGAAACACCATATATTTT | CASDSTGNTIYF
many | TRBJ2-5 | TRBV7-2 | NA | TGTGCCAGCAGCTTATGGGGAAAAGAGACCCAGTACTTC | CASSLWGKETQYF
few | TRBJ2-2 | TRBV20-1 | NA | TGCAGTGCTAGATCGGTGGGTTCCGGGGAGCTGTTTTTT | CSARSVGSGELFF
NA | TRBJ2-7 | TRBV29-1 | NA | TGCAGCGTTGGGACGGGAAGCGAGCAGTACTTC | CSVGTGSEQYF